This note documents a single TCR beta chain sequence. The antigen is undetermined. Making TCR beta cDNA involved roughly 0.55 ug total RNA and a constant-region primer. Slightly modified ARM-PCR, run as three nested multiplex PCR rounds, produced the TCR beta libraries. The opening two PCR rounds, ten to eleven cycles each, paired TRBV1-TRBV30 forward primers with a C-beta reverse primer. In TCRdb, the multiplex PCR reads were re-called with MiXCR into one record per CDR3 protein. The sample includes fewer than 90,000 distinct CDR3 sequences, around 70% seen only once; the top ten take less than 20%. The data were taken from a study of tumor-infiltrating lymphocytes in primary liver carcinoma. Scientists recovered RNA and DNA together from approximately 20-30 mg of unsorted bulk tissue. Chronic HBV infection was present, with no prior treatment. Study results and limitations: The top-250-clone fraction was significantly higher in tumors than in blood (p = 0.039). Representation across all five tumor regions was limited to only about 8-25% of top clones.

Losses at the gene ends were 5 bases for V and 0 bases for J; bases not matched to a gene: 8. The CDR3 has 17 residues. Germline CDR1 SGHAT, CDR2 FQNNGV. The chain uses TRBV11-2 and TRBJ2-1; 9 positions agree with TRBD2. The source material was liver tumor tissue from sampling region 1. Subset reported: tumor region T1, superior pole. This receptor was taken from a man aged 35 to 55 with primary liver carcinoma and hepatitis B virus infection. DNA for the CDR3: TGTGCCAGCAGCAGAGGGCCTAGCGGGAACTCCTACAATGAGCAGTTCTTC. As protein: CASSRGPSGNSYNEQFF.